The present T cell receptor beta chain was sequenced within a study of beta chain features in type 1 diabetes. CD45RO/CCR7/CD25/CD127/CD95/CD27 staining was used to isolate CD4+ naive, central memory, regulatory and stem cell-like memory cells by sorting. Trimming stripped 2 bases from V and 6 bases from J, with 17 bases between. The CDR3 loop spans 16 amino acids. Germline V gives CDR1 SGHDN, CDR2 FVKESK. Expressed TCRB transcripts were sequenced, since all the RNA that had been isolated was reverse transcribed. There were several million reads on average in the naive, central memory and regulatory T cell samples. Repertoires were generated with immunoSEQ multiplex PCR, while TCRdb's copy carries only in-frame clones and drops some. The repertoire consists of 450,000 or so clones, with approximately 10% occurring once and the leading ten covering approximately 0.05%.

The rearrangement links TRBV14 to TRBJ2-1; D may be TRBD1 (5 bases). Sample: naive CD4+ T cells from blood. The clonotype comes from a woman aged 18-29 years in good health. CDR3 nucleotides: TGTGCCAGCAGCCAACTAGGACAAACCAAGGGCAATGAGCAGTTCTTC. This translates into CASSQLGQTKGNEQFF. The entire variable domain, with the rest obtained from reference TRBV14 and TRBJ2-1, is as follows: EAGVTQFPSHSVIEKGQTVTLRCDPISGHDNLYWYRRVMGKEIKFLLHFVKESKQDESGMPNNRFLAERTGGTYSTLKVQPAELEDSGVYFCASSQLGQTKGNEQFFGPGTRLTVL.